The 20 T cell receptor beta chains below come from one sample, sequenced in a study of blood T cell repertoires in COVID-19. Profiled with immunoSEQ multiplex PCR; TCRdb holds only in-frame clones, not every one. This sample yields approximately 100,000 clones, of which about nine tenths are seen a single time; around 5.4% belongs to the top ten. The sample was peripheral blood. The receptors were sampled from a man in his 70s with acute or convalescent COVID-19.

V and J are TRBV10-3 and TRBJ2-1; tentatively, D is TRBD1 (5 bases). In germline, CDR1 is ENHRY, CDR2 SYGVKD. The CDR3 runs 16 residues. V was trimmed by 3 bases and J by 8 bases, leaving 20 bases between them. The CDR3 DNA is TGTGCCATCAGTGACTCTCTAGAAGGGGCAAACGATGAGCAGTTCTTC. Residues: CAISDSLEGANDEQFF.

The genes are TRBV4-3 and TRBJ2-2; 14 nucleotides align to TRBD2. J was trimmed by 1 base and V by 6 bases; bases with no gene match: 1. Germline V gene lookup returns CDR1 LGHNA and CDR2 YSLEER. The CDR3 is made up of 16 amino acids. CDR3 DNA sequence: TGCGCCAGCAGGACTAGCGGGAGGGAGAACACCGGGGAGCTGTTTTTT. This encodes CASRTSGRENTGELFF.

The chain carries TRBV5-3 and TRBJ1-1, with D maybe TRBD1 (5 bases). TRBV5-3 is treated as an ORF (open reading frame) with a function not yet certain. The V end lost 8 bases, the J end lost 1 base, and 15 bases lay between the germline ends. This CDR3 region has 14 residues. The chain's CDR3 is CASRTGTGNTEAFF. DNA for the CDR3: TGTGCCAGTAGGACTGGGACTGGGAACACTGAAGCTTTCTTT.

With respect to this clone: Other DNA sequences in this specimen translate into the identical CDR3. This chain links TRBV10-3 with TRBJ2-7; D gene ambiguous. Germline V lookup: CDR1 ENHRY, CDR2 SYGVKD. The CDR3 runs 12 residues. V was trimmed by 4 bases and J by 0 bases, leaving 4 bases between them. CDR3: CAISGSSYEQYF. CDR3 bases: TGTGCCATCAGTGGGAGCTCCTACGAGCAGTACTTC.

The rearrangement joins TRBV6-6 to TRBJ1-1; no reliable D call. From germline, CDR1 is MNHNY and CDR2 SVGAGI (reference sequence). Trimming pared 5 bases from V and 10 bases from J, leaving 11 bases between. The CDR3 is 11 amino acids. The CDR3 DNA is TGTGCCAGCAGTACCGGGAAGGGAGCTTTCTTT. Amino acid sequence: CASSTGKGAFF.

This chain joins TRBV10-3 and TRBJ2-1; 9 bases map to TRBD2. The germline V gene encodes CDR1 ENHRY and CDR2 SYGVKD. This CDR3 is 16 amino acids long. Trimming removed 6 bases from V and 8 bases from J; junction bases left unmatched: 14. The CDR3 is CAIRESPASGEDEQFF. The CDR3 DNA reads as TGTGCCATCAGGGAAAGCCCCGCTAGCGGGGAGGATGAGCAGTTCTTC.

This chain links TRBV5-1 with TRBJ2-7; D might be TRBD1 (9 bases). This CDR3 contains 16 residues. V dropped 0 bases and J dropped 1 base, with 14 bases sitting between them. From germline, CDR1 is SGHRS and CDR2 YFSETQ. CDR3 amino acids: CASSLVSGTGSYEQYF. In DNA form, the CDR3 reads TGCGCCAGCAGCTTGGTTAGCGGGACAGGGTCCTACGAGCAGTACTTC.

The chain couples TRBV4-3 to TRBJ1-1; no reliable D call. This CDR3 has 15 amino acids. V shed 0 bases and J shed 0 bases, with 8 bases lying between them. Germline assignment: CDR1 LGHNA and CDR2 YSLEER. CDR3 in amino acids: CASSQDNGVNTEAFF. The CDR3 DNA reads as TGCGCCAGCAGCCAAGATAACGGGGTGAACACTGAAGCTTTCTTT.

This clone appeared once. V and J are TRBV2 and TRBJ1-4; no definite D call. Trimming shortened V by 4 bases and J by 7 bases, and 13 bases separated the two germline ends. This CDR3 has 14 amino acids. CDR1 and CDR2 from the germline V gene are SNHLY and FYNNEI. The CDR3 loop is CASSVDTRGEKLFF. The CDR3 region has the DNA TGTGCCAGCAGTGTGGATACACGGGGTGAAAAACTGTTTTTT.

The rearrangement joins TRBV5-5 to TRBJ1-1; weak D call: TRBD1 (6 bases). Trimming shortened V by 5 bases and J by 2 bases, and 10 bases separated the two germline ends. This CDR3 is 13 amino acids long. Germline V gene sequence: CDR1 SGHKS, CDR2 YYEKEE (reference sequence). The CDR3 reads CASRGQSNTEAFF. The CDR3 bases are TGTGCCAGCAGGGGACAAAGCAACACTGAAGCTTTCTTT.

The rearrangement uses TRBV5-1 and TRBJ1-1; D perhaps matches TRBD1 (6 bases). Germline V gene lookup returns CDR1 SGHRS and CDR2 YFSETQ. V shed 1 base and J shed 3 bases, with 10 bases lying between them. There are 14 residues in the CDR3. The CDR3 loop is CASSLSTGYTEAFF. The CDR3 nucleotides read TGCGCCAGCAGCTTGTCAACAGGGTACACTGAAGCTTTCTTT.

The chain links TRBV7-8 to TRBJ1-2; the match to TRBD1 covers 7 bases. J lost 7 bases, V lost 4 bases, and 9 bases had no gene match. The germline V gene has CDR1 SGHVS and CDR2 FQNEAQ. This CDR3 comprises 14 residues. CDR3 sequence: CASSYEQGIGGYTF. The DNA for the CDR3 is TGTGCCAGCAGCTATGAACAGGGGATCGGTGGCTACACCTTC.

V usage is TRBV5-1 and J usage is TRBJ2-3; 9 bases align to TRBD2. This CDR3 has 16 amino acids. Germline-derived CDR1 and CDR2 are SGHRS and YFSETQ. V lost 3 bases to trimming and J lost 2 bases; unmatched junction nucleotides: 7. The CDR3 here is CASSSPSGITTDTQYF. CDR3 bases: TGCGCCAGCAGCTCTCCTAGCGGGATAACCACAGATACGCAGTATTTT. The full variable domain, rest sourced from reference TRBV5-1 and TRBJ2-3, is KAGVTQTPRYLIKTRGQQVTLSCSPISGHRSVSWYQQTPGQGLQFLFEYFSETQRNKGNFPGRFSGRQFSNSRSEMNVSTLELGDSALYLCASSSPSGITTDTQYFGPGTRLTVL.

About this clone: An end of the junction differs from the germline gene, which may be a read error. J is TRBJ1-2 and V is TRBV12-3 or TRBV12-4; 8 nucleotides align to TRBD1. The CDR3 is 13 amino acids. The CDR3 nucleotides are TGTGCCAGCAGTTTAGGACGGGACAGGACCTTCGTCTTC. It codes for CASSLGRDRTFVF.

This clone was detected only once. The rearrangement uses TRBV7-2 and TRBJ1-4; D is perhaps TRBD1 (5 bases). This CDR3 spans 15 amino acids. Germline loops: CDR1 SGHTA, CDR2 FQGNSA. Deletions cut 5 bases from V and 1 base from J, with 11 bases between. The CDR3 region has the DNA TGTGCCAGCAGCCTTGCCAGGGTAACTAATGAAAAACTGTTTTTT. This sequence encodes CASSLARVTNEKLFF.

The chain employs TRBV6-5 and TRBJ2-1; D may be TRBD2 (6 bases). This CDR3 is 14 amino acids long. Trimming removed 6 bases from V and 6 bases from J, with 15 bases in between. CDR1 and CDR2 (germline): MNHEY, SVGAGI. DNA of the CDR3: TGTGCCAGCAGCCGACTAGGGCCTGCCAATGAGCAGTTCTTC. Encoded protein: CASSRLGPANEQFF.

This sequence joins TRBV30 and TRBJ2-7, with D perhaps TRBD2 (6 bases). Germline CDR1 GTSNPN, CDR2 SVGIG (reference sequence). Trimming took off 3 bases at V and 3 bases at J, with 15 bases between the two ends. There are 14 residues in the CDR3. The CDR3 bases are TGTGCCTGGAGCGGAGGGGCCCTCCTCTACGAGCAGTACTTC. Protein product: CAWSGGALLYEQYF.

The chain recombines TRBV27 with TRBJ1-1; D is perhaps TRBD1 (5 bases). Germline CDR1 and CDR2: MNHEY and SMNVEV (reference sequence). Trimming removed 3 bases from V and 1 base from J, with 6 bases in between. This CDR3 has 13 amino acids. In DNA form, the CDR3 reads TGTGCCAGCAGTTTTGGACAGAACACTGAAGCTTTCTTT. Protein sequence: CASSFGQNTEAFF.

On this clone itself: One end of the junction is discordant with germline, which a read error may explain. The rearrangement uses TRBV18 and TRBJ2-1, with 9 bases lining up with TRBD2. The CDR3 contains 16 residues. Germline values: CDR1 KGHSH, CDR2 LQKENI. In nucleotides, the CDR3 is TGTGCCAGCTCCCCACCGGCAAGGACTAGCGCCTCCGTTCAGTTCTTC. It specifies CASSPPARTSASVQFF.

A word on this clone: One junction end disagrees with the germline gene, perhaps due to a read error. This chain links TRBV7-7 with TRBJ2-5, with 10 bases lining up with TRBD2. The CDR3 is 15 amino acids. Germline values: CDR1 SSHAT, CDR2 FNYEAQ (reference sequence). This chain's CDR3 is CASSLALAGRETQYF. For the CDR3, the DNA is TGTGCTAGCAGCTTAGCACTAGCGGGGAGAGAGACCCAGTACTTC.